This is a list of T cell receptor beta chains from one sample in a study of blood T cell repertoires in COVID-19. Repertoires were generated with immunoSEQ multiplex PCR, while TCRdb's copy carries only in-frame clones and drops some. The sample holds some 250,000 clones; 70% to 90% are singletons and the top ten take 2.2%. The sample taken for sequencing was peripheral blood. The source is a man aged 25 to 40 who had recovered from COVID-19. The CDR3 runs from the conserved cysteine through the conserved F or W. D genes are given only for firm matches. Clone sizes are given selectively: once, few, many, or a class where the clone is expanded.

NA,NA,TRBV10-2,TRBJ1-5,CASSEPWFLGREGGNQPQHF,TGCGCCAGCAGTGAGCCCTGGTTCCTGGGCAGGGAAGGCGGCAATCAGCCCCAGCATTTT
NA,NA,TRBV6-5,TRBJ1-1,CASRTQGGDTEAFF,TGTGCCAGCAGAACTCAGGGTGGGGACACTGAAGCTTTCTTT
NA,TRBD2,TRBV27,TRBJ2-1,CASSLTSGGAGEQFF,TGTGCCAGCAGCCTAACTAGCGGGGGGGCGGGTGAGCAGTTCTTC
NA,NA,TRBV15,TRBJ1-2,CATSPRVSGRATHGYTF,TGTGCCACCAGCCCGCGGGTTAGTGGCAGAGCGACCCATGGCTACACCTTC
once,TRBD2,TRBV28,TRBJ2-1,CASSLSGGQFF,TGTGCCAGCAGTTTAAGCGGGGGGCAGTTCTTC
once,TRBD1,TRBV5-1,TRBJ2-1,CASSLGRTGVGNEQFF,TGCGCCAGCAGCTTGGGAAGGACAGGGGTGGGCAATGAGCAGTTCTTC
NA,TRBD2,TRBV6-2/TRBV6-3,TRBJ2-3,CASSYQGLAGVTDTQYF,TGTGCCAGCAGTTATCAAGGACTAGCGGGGGTTACAGATACGCAGTATTTT
NA,NA,TRBV15,TRBJ1-4,CATSRVPTVNNEKLFF,TGTGCCACCAGCAGAGTTCCTACAGTAAATAATGAAAAACTGTTTTTT
NA,NA,TRBV30,TRBJ2-3,CAWNQEGSTDTQYF,TGTGCCTGGAATCAAGAGGGAAGCACAGATACGCAGTATTTT
NA,TRBD2,TRBV30,TRBJ2-7,CAWRLQAGDLYEQYF,TGTGCCTGGAGACTACAAGCGGGGGACCTCTACGAGCAGTACTTC
NA,NA,TRBV4-1,TRBJ1-2,CASSQPLPRGRYGYTF,TGCGCCAGCAGCCAACCCCTTCCACGCGGGCGGTATGGCTACACCTTC
NA,TRBD2,TRBV20-1,TRBJ2-7,CSASSVAGAPYEQYF,TGCAGTGCTAGTTCTGTAGCGGGGGCCCCCTACGAGCAGTACTTC
NA,TRBD1,TRBV11-2,TRBJ1-2,CASSSQGAGGATF,TGTGCCAGCAGCTCCCAGGGGGCAGGTGGTGCTACCTTC
NA,NA,TRBV21-1,TRBJ2-7,CASSKVGSATYEQYF,TGTGCCAGCAGCAAAGTTGGCAGCGCTACCTACGAGCAGTACTTC
NA,NA,TRBV3-1/TRBV3-2,TRBJ2-5,CASSQDMGQGETQYF,TGTGCCAGCAGCCAAGATATGGGGCAGGGGGAGACCCAGTACTTC
NA,NA,TRBV5-4,TRBJ2-1,CASSQEEFSPRIF,TGTGCCAGCAGCCAGGAAGAATTCTCCCCTCGGATCTTC
NA,NA,TRBV3-1/TRBV3-2,TRBJ2-4,CASSQDSRAENIQYF,TGTGCCAGCAGCCAAGACTCCAGGGCGGAAAACATTCAGTACTTC
NA,TRBD1,TRBV5-8,TRBJ1-2,CAAGRGPNYGYTF,TGTGCCGCGGGCAGGGGGCCTAACTATGGCTACACCTTC
NA,NA,TRBV5-1,TRBJ2-5,CASSWDSQETQYF,TGCGCCAGCAGTTGGGACTCCCAAGAGACCCAGTACTTC
NA,NA,TRBV19,TRBJ1-1,CATITPSRGEAFF,TGTGCCACCATAACCCCTTCCAGGGGCGAAGCTTTCTTT
NA,TRBD2,TRBV7-6,TRBJ2-2,CASSKARLAGTGELFF,TGTGCCAGCTCAAAAGCGAGGCTAGCGGGCACCGGGGAGCTGTTTTTT
NA,TRBD1,TRBV5-1,TRBJ1-2,CASSLQAGGAYGYTF,TGCGCCAGCAGCTTGCAGGCAGGGGGCGCATATGGCTACACCTTC
NA,TRBD2,TRBV19,TRBJ2-7,CASSKRGLAGVEQYF,TGTGCCAGTAGTAAACGGGGACTAGCGGGGGTCGAGCAGTACTTC
NA,NA,TRBV7-9,TRBJ2-1,CASSRDSDEQFF,TGTGCCAGCAGCCGCGATAGCGATGAGCAGTTCTTC
NA,NA,TRBV5-1,TRBJ2-5,CASRPKTPRGVGETQYF,TGCGCCAGCCGCCCAAAAACCCCGCGCGGGGTCGGAGAGACCCAGTACTTC
few,TRBD1,TRBV7-2,TRBJ1-6,CASSPTGAGSPLHF,TGTGCCAGCAGCCCCACAGGGGCGGGTTCACCCCTCCACTTT
NA,TRBD1,TRBV5-5,TRBJ1-2,CASSLEGDRVGGYTF,TGTGCCAGCAGCTTGGAAGGAGACAGGGTGGGTGGCTACACCTTC
NA,NA,TRBV11-2,TRBJ1-5,CASSLNSGNQPQHF,TGTGCCAGCAGCTTAAACAGTGGCAATCAGCCCCAGCATTTT
NA,NA,TRBV5-1,TRBJ2-7,CASSLEGGAYEQYF,TGCGCCAGCAGCTTGGAAGGGGGGGCCTACGAGCAGTACTTC
NA,NA,TRBV12-3/TRBV12-4,TRBJ1-1,CASTRALNTEAFF,TGTGCCAGCACCAGGGCCCTAAACACTGAAGCTTTCTTT
few,NA,TRBV3-1/TRBV3-2,TRBJ1-2,CASSPPLRYGYTF,TGTGCCAGCAGCCCCCCCCTGCGCTATGGCTACACCTTC
NA,TRBD1,TRBV13,TRBJ1-2,CASSGGTGGGYGYTF,TGTGCCAGCAGCGGAGGGACAGGGGGCGGTTATGGCTACACCTTC
NA,TRBD1,TRBV5-6,TRBJ2-7,CASSRDRDEQYF,TGTGCCAGCAGCCGAGACAGGGACGAGCAGTACTTC
NA,NA,TRBV6-5,TRBJ1-3,CASSYPAGVVYYF,TGTGCCAGCAGTTACCCGGCAGGCGTCGTGTACTATTTT
NA,NA,TRBV7-2,TRBJ2-7,CASQFGPNSYEQYF,TGTGCCAGCCAGTTTGGGCCTAACTCCTACGAGCAGTACTTC
NA,TRBD1,TRBV19,TRBJ1-5,CASSILRDRVSNQPQHF,TGTGCCAGTAGTATACTCCGGGACAGGGTTAGCAATCAGCCCCAGCATTTT
NA,TRBD1,TRBV19,TRBJ1-2,CASSGDRVSTGYTF,TGTGCCAGCTCTGGGGACAGGGTCTCTACTGGCTACACCTTC
once,NA,TRBV6-5,TRBJ1-2,CASSPTGTLIGYTF,TGTGCCAGCAGTCCCACCGGGACATTAATTGGCTACACCTTC
many,NA,TRBV7-2,TRBJ1-5,CASSLVGGGTRPQHF,TGTGCCAGCAGCTTAGTAGGAGGTGGGACTAGGCCCCAGCATTTT
NA,TRBD2,TRBV12-3/TRBV12-4,TRBJ2-7,CASSTGLVTVQYF,TGTGCCAGCAGTACGGGACTAGTGACGGTGCAGTACTTC
NA,TRBD2,TRBV2,TRBJ2-2,CASTGLGGHTGELFF,TGTGCCAGCACCGGTTTGGGAGGGCACACCGGGGAGCTGTTTTTT
NA,NA,TRBV3-1/TRBV3-2,TRBJ2-2,CASSHRRGMNTGELFF,TGTGCCAGCAGCCACCGCAGGGGTATGAACACCGGGGAGCTGTTTTTT
NA,TRBD1,TRBV28,TRBJ1-1,CASSTAGWGQGAHTEAFF,TGTGCCAGCAGTACGGCTGGGTGGGGACAGGGGGCGCATACTGAAGCTTTCTTT
NA,NA,TRBV4-2,TRBJ2-7,CASSQDLNYEQYF,TGTGCCAGCAGCCAAGATCTAAACTACGAGCAGTACTTC
NA,TRBD1,TRBV10-1,TRBJ2-7,CASSEGGAGYEQYF,TGCGCCAGCAGTGAAGGGGGCGCGGGCTACGAGCAGTACTTC
once,TRBD2,TRBV5-1,TRBJ2-3,CASSSGLAGADTQYF,TGCGCCAGCAGCTCGGGACTAGCGGGGGCAGATACGCAGTATTTT
NA,NA,TRBV18,TRBJ1-2,CASSLGVYGYTF,TGTGCCAGCTCACTCGGTGTCTATGGCTACACCTTC
NA,NA,TRBV29-1,TRBJ2-1,CSVELTLYNEQFF,TGCAGCGTTGAATTGACACTTTACAATGAGCAGTTCTTC
NA,NA,TRBV29-1,TRBJ1-1,CSVDRAPADTEAFF,TGCAGCGTTGACAGGGCCCCGGCGGACACTGAAGCTTTCTTT
once,NA,TRBV7-2,TRBJ2-5,CASSWVERSQETQYF,TGTGCCAGCAGCTGGGTGGAGCGGTCTCAAGAGACCCAGTACTTC
NA,TRBD2,TRBV20-1,TRBJ2-7,CSASGPGGPEYEQYF,TGCAGTGCTAGTGGGCCGGGGGGGCCTGAGTACGAGCAGTACTTC
NA,TRBD1,TRBV19,TRBJ1-2,CASRGGGNGYTF,TGTGCCAGTAGAGGAGGGGGCAATGGCTACACCTTC
NA,TRBD2,TRBV5-1,TRBJ2-2,CASSPSPGGGELFF,TGCGCCAGCAGCCCCTCCCCGGGAGGCGGGGAGCTGTTTTTT
NA,TRBD1,TRBV4-1,TRBJ2-1,CASSQQDRGPEQFF,TGCGCCAGCAGCCAGCAAGACAGGGGACCTGAGCAGTTCTTC
NA,NA,TRBV6-5,TRBJ1-1,CASISRASLEAFF,TGTGCCAGCATTTCCAGGGCCAGCTTAGAAGCTTTCTTT
NA,NA,TRBV5-1,TRBJ1-1,CASSLREVNTEAFF,TGCGCCAGCAGCTTGCGTGAGGTGAACACTGAAGCTTTCTTT
once,TRBD1,TRBV30,TRBJ1-1,CAQDRGRGTEAFF,TGTGCCCAAGACAGGGGGAGGGGGACTGAAGCTTTCTTT
NA,NA,TRBV27,TRBJ1-1,CASSLGGDTEAFF,TGTGCCAGCAGTCTGGGCGGGGACACTGAAGCTTTCTTT
NA,NA,TRBV7-2,TRBJ1-1,CASSFQRGNTEAFF,TGTGCCAGCAGCTTTCAACGGGGGAACACTGAAGCTTTCTTT
NA,NA,TRBV9,TRBJ2-2,CASSVALVGGVGELFF,TGTGCCAGCAGCGTGGCACTAGTGGGGGGTGTCGGGGAGCTGTTTTTT